This T cell receptor (beta chain) stems from a study of T cell responses to AZD1222 COVID-19 vaccine. Study-level findings and limits: CD4 TCRs associated with vaccination spanned spike, dominating at 160-218 and 743-854. Donors were mostly white British, more females; clonal diversity possibly underestimated.

With respect to this clone: Its target is unknown.

The table came from immunoSEQ multiplex PCR; TCRdb's copy has only in-frame clones and leaves some out. Of 95,000 to 150,000 clones in the sample, more than 85% are singletons; the top ten hold approximately 2.4%. The receptor was derived from an adult in good health. This specimen was peripheral blood, taken on day 0 of AZD1222 vaccination.

The CDR3 coding sequence is TGTGCCAGCAGTTACTCGACAGGCCGCTCCTACGAGCAGTACTTC. Amino acids: CASSYSTGRSYEQYF. The rearrangement links TRBV6-5 to TRBJ2-7; D is possibly TRBD1 (6 bases). The germline V and J ends were trimmed by 0 bases and 0 bases, with 9 bases remaining between them. Germline values: CDR1 MNHEY, CDR2 SVGAGI. The CDR3 totals 15 residues.